Given below is one TCR beta chain in context. In the same sample, other DNA sequences code for this CDR3. This sample is drawn from a study of T cells in tumors after PD-1 blockade. The wider study: Each patient got pembrolizumab 200 mg every 3 weeks or cemiplimab 350 mg every 2 weeks.

The method was immunoSEQ multiplex PCR; TCRdb's version includes in-frame clones alone and lacks a portion of them. The repertoire holds about 2,400 clones, roughly 69% seen once, with less than 15% in the top ten. CDR1 ENHRY and CDR2 SYGVKD come from the germline V gene. Trimming took off 4 bases at V and 7 bases at J, with 5 bases between the two ends. The CDR3 length is 11 residues. The V gene is TRBV10-3, the J gene TRBJ2-1; D remains unclear. The clonotype comes from a human donor with basal cell carcinoma. This sample comprised tumor tissue, obtained after anti-PD-1 treatment. The CDR3 sequence: CAISGQNEQFF. The CDR3 bases are TGTGCCATCAGTGGACAAAATGAGCAGTTCTTC.